This is a list of T cell receptor beta chains from one sample in a study of cytomegalovirus exposure and HLA in healthy donors. This table comes from immunoSEQ multiplex PCR, and its TCRdb copy is limited to in-frame clones, with some not included. The table lists a few hundred thousand clones, around 90% of them singletons. The sequenced material came from PBMCs. The receptor source for this set is a woman in her late teens or twenties in good health and CMV-seronegative. The CDR3 runs from the conserved cysteine through the conserved F or W. D genes are given only for firm matches. Only part of the rows carry a size: once, few, many, or a class if the clone is expanded.

clone_size	v_call	j_call	d_call	cdr3_nt	cdr3_aa
.	TRBV28	TRBJ2-7	.	TGTGCCAGCAGTTGGGGGCAGGGTTCCTACGAGCAGTACTTC	CASSWGQGSYEQYF
.	TRBV5-6	TRBJ2-5	TRBD2	TGTGCCAGCAGGCGGGAGGAAGAGACCCAGTACTTC	CASRREEETQYF
.	TRBV27	TRBJ2-7	TRBD1	TGTGCCAGCAGATTCGGACAGGGGATAAGGGAGCAGTACTTC	CASRFGQGIREQYF
.	TRBV4-2	TRBJ1-2	.	TGTGCCAGCAGCCAATCTCCGGGCTATGGCTACACCTTC	CASSQSPGYGYTF
once	TRBV28	TRBJ2-5	.	TGTGCCAGCAGTTTACGGGTCTCTCAAGAGACCCAGTACTTC	CASSLRVSQETQYF
once	TRBV7-8	TRBJ2-5	TRBD2	TGTGCCAGCAGCTTTGAGGGGGTCGGGGGGGCGACCCAGTACTTC	CASSFEGVGGATQYF
.	TRBV4-3	TRBJ1-5	.	TGCGCCAGCAGCCAAGATAGGGGATATCAGCCCCAGCATTTT	CASSQDRGYQPQHF
.	TRBV6-6	TRBJ2-5	.	TGTGCCAGCACGGCCGGGTTACTACAAGAGACCCAGTACTTC	CASTAGLLQETQYF
.	TRBV11-2	TRBJ2-7	TRBD2	TGTGCCAGCAGCTTATTGCGGGGGGGTATAAACGAGCAGTACTTC	CASSLLRGGINEQYF
once	TRBV5-5	TRBJ2-7	TRBD2	TGTGCCAGCAGCTTTAGCGGGGGCTACGAGCAGTACTTC	CASSFSGGYEQYF
.	TRBV10-3	TRBJ2-7	TRBD1	TGTGCCATCAGCGCCACCGGGACAGGGGATGCCGAGCAGTACTTC	CAISATGTGDAEQYF
few	TRBV19	TRBJ2-1	.	TGTGCCAGTAGCGCGAGTCTAGCATCGGGGGAGCAGTTCTTC	CASSASLASGEQFF
once	TRBV6-6	TRBJ1-6	.	TGTGCCAGCAGTTACTCAGTAGGACAGTATAATTCACCCCTCCACTTT	CASSYSVGQYNSPLHF
.	TRBV6-1	TRBJ1-6	.	TGTGCCACCAACATGGTCCACTTT	CATNMVHF
.	TRBV7-8	TRBJ1-1	.	TGTGCCAGCAGCTCGCGAACCGGGATGAACACTGAAGCTTTCTTT	CASSSRTGMNTEAFF
.	TRBV5-8	TRBJ2-1	TRBD2	TGTGCCAGCAGCTTGACCACCGGGACTAGCGGGGGGCGTAATGAGCAGTTCTTC	CASSLTTGTSGGRNEQFF
.	TRBV4-3	TRBJ2-1	.	TGCGCCAGCAGCCAAGCCGGGGGTATTGAGCAGTTCTTC	CASSQAGGIEQFF
.	TRBV18	TRBJ1-1	.	TGTGCCAGCTCACCAGGACAGATGAACACTGAAGCTTTCTTT	CASSPGQMNTEAFF
.	TRBV2	TRBJ2-7	.	TGTGCCAGCAGGGGAGGGGGACTGGACGAGCAGTACTTC	CASRGGGLDEQYF
.	TRBV6-5	TRBJ1-5	TRBD1	TGTGCCAGCAGGAGACAGGGTAGCCAGCCCCAGCATTTT	CASRRQGSQPQHF
once	TRBV15	TRBJ1-2	.	TGTGCCACCAGCAGAGTTTCCGTTGCCAACGAGGCCACCTTC	CATSRVSVANEATF
.	TRBV29-1	TRBJ2-7	TRBD2	TGCAGCGTAGCCCCGGGACTAGCGGGGGGGCCCTACGAGCAGTACTTC	CSVAPGLAGGPYEQYF
.	TRBV6-5	TRBJ1-4	.	TGTGCCAGCAGTTCCCAGGGTGCAACTAATGAAAAACTGTTTTTT	CASSSQGATNEKLFF
.	TRBV30	TRBJ2-7	.	TGTGCCTGGAGAAGGGGGACCTACCCCTACGAGCAGTACTTC	CAWRRGTYPYEQYF
.	TRBV7-2	TRBJ1-1	TRBD1	TGTGCCAGCAGCCTGGGACAGGGGAACACTGAAGCTTTCTTT	CASSLGQGNTEAFF
.	TRBV11-3	TRBJ2-2	TRBD1	TGTGCCAGCAGCCCGGGACAGGGGGAGCTGTTTTTT	CASSPGQGELFF
few	TRBV27	TRBJ1-6	.	TGTGCCAGCAGCACGGACAGCTATAATTCACCCCTCCACTTT	CASSTDSYNSPLHF
.	TRBV11-3	TRBJ1-6	TRBD1	TGTGCCAGCAGTACAGGGGGCGATAATTCACCCCTCCACTTT	CASSTGGDNSPLHF
.	TRBV4-1	TRBJ2-3	TRBD2	TGCGCCAGCGGGGGAGGGAGAGGGGATATCACAGATACGCAGTATTTT	CASGGGRGDITDTQYF
.	TRBV6-5	TRBJ1-3	.	TGTGCCAGCAGTCCCCCGGGGAGCTCTGGAAACACCATATATTTT	CASSPPGSSGNTIYF
.	TRBV28	TRBJ2-7	.	TGTGCCAGCGCAGGAGGGGTACGATACGAGCAGTACTTC	CASAGGVRYEQYF
.	TRBV7-6	TRBJ1-4	.	TGTGCCAGCAGCCTAAAGGGGGATAAGGAAAAACTGTTTTTT	CASSLKGDKEKLFF
.	TRBV6-5	TRBJ1-1	.	TGTGCCAGCAGTTACCATAGAAAGAAGTCGAACACTGAAGCTTTCTTT	CASSYHRKKSNTEAFF
.	TRBV2	TRBJ2-5	.	TGTGCCAGCAGTGAACTGGTCGCGAGGGAGACCCAGTACTTC	CASSELVARETQYF
once	TRBV4-1	TRBJ1-5	TRBD1	TGCGCCAGCAGCCTCGGGACAGGGGTGCAACAGCCCCAGCATTTT	CASSLGTGVQQPQHF
once	TRBV13	TRBJ1-1	.	TGTGCCAGCAGCGTCCAGGGCACTGAAGCTTTCTTT	CASSVQGTEAFF
.	TRBV28	TRBJ2-1	.	TGTGCCAGCAGTACAAGGACTACCTCGTGGTTCAATGAGCAGTTCTTC	CASSTRTTSWFNEQFF
few	TRBV10-3	TRBJ1-1	.	TGTGCCATCAGTGGACAGGCTGAAGCTTTCTTT	CAISGQAEAFF
.	TRBV7-8	TRBJ1-1	.	TGTGCCAGCAGCTCCTGGGGACACAACACTGAAGCTTTCTTT	CASSSWGHNTEAFF
.	TRBV18	TRBJ2-6	.	TGTGCCAGCTCACCAAGTCTAGCGCCATCTGGGGCCAACGTCCTGACTTTC	CASSPSLAPSGANVLTF
.	TRBV23-1	TRBJ1-3	.	TGCGCCAGCAGTCGGCCAGGGAAATCAAACACCATATATTTT	CASSRPGKSNTIYF
.	TRBV5-1	TRBJ1-1	TRBD1	TGCGCCAGCAGTCAGACAGGGACCACTGAAGCTTTCTTT	CASSQTGTTEAFF
.	TRBV11-1	TRBJ2-2	TRBD1	TGTGCCAGCAGCTCCAGAGGGACAGGGGGGAACACCGGGGAGCTGTTTTTT	CASSSRGTGGNTGELFF
.	TRBV6-1	TRBJ1-1	.	TGTGCCAGCAGAGGCGACAGGCTAATGAACACTGAAGCTTTCTTT	CASRGDRLMNTEAFF
.	TRBV7-3	TRBJ2-1	TRBD2	TGTGCCAGCAGCCTAAACGGGAGGGGTCTTGGGAATGAGCAGTTCTTC	CASSLNGRGLGNEQFF
.	TRBV27	TRBJ1-4	.	TGTGCCAGCGGGGGGGGTATCAGGAAACTGTTTTTT	CASGGGIRKLFF
.	TRBV6-1	TRBJ1-6	TRBD1	TGTGCCAGCGGACAGGGAGGGTTGGATTCACCCCTCCACTTT	CASGQGGLDSPLHF
.	TRBV19	TRBJ1-2	.	TGTGCCAGTAGTATAGACCTCCAGCAGACAGCCTCTACCTTC	CASSIDLQQTASTF
.	TRBV5-1	TRBJ1-4	TRBD1	TGCGCCAGCAGCGCGGACAGGGGGCGGGAAAAACTGTTTTTT	CASSADRGREKLFF
.	TRBV2	TRBJ1-1	.	TGTGCCAGCAGCCTATTGGTGACTGAAGCTTTCTTT	CASSLLVTEAFF
.	TRBV6-5	TRBJ1-1	TRBD1	TGTGCCAGCACGCGACAGGGAGCCCTGACTGAAGCTTTCTTT	CASTRQGALTEAFF
once	TRBV28	TRBJ1-1	TRBD1	TGTGCCAGCAGTTTAAGTGGGACAGGGATAACTGAAGCTTTCTTT	CASSLSGTGITEAFF
.	TRBV5-1	TRBJ2-3	.	TGCGCCAGCAGGAGGACAGTTAGCACAGATACGCAGTATTTT	CASRRTVSTDTQYF
.	TRBV28	TRBJ1-1	TRBD1	TGTGCCAGCAGTTTGATAACAGGGGGCACTGAAGCTTTCTTT	CASSLITGGTEAFF
.	TRBV19	TRBJ1-4	TRBD1	TGTGCCAGTAGTCCTCCGGACAGGGGGAATGAAAAACTGTTTTTT	CASSPPDRGNEKLFF
.	TRBV18	TRBJ1-1	.	TGTGCCAGCTCACGACAGTTCATGAACACTGAAGCTTTCTTT	CASSRQFMNTEAFF
.	TRBV9	TRBJ1-4	.	TGTGCCAGCAGCGTAGCGGGGGGCTGGCATGAAAAACTGTTTTTT	CASSVAGGWHEKLFF
.	TRBV28	TRBJ2-3	TRBD2	TGTGCCAGCATCCCCGGCGGGGGGCCCACAGATACGCAGTATTTT	CASIPGGGPTDTQYF
.	TRBV4-3	TRBJ2-2	.	TGCGCCAGCAGCCAAGATGTTGCGAGCACCGGGGAGCTGTTTTTT	CASSQDVASTGELFF
.	TRBV2	TRBJ1-4	.	TGTGCCAGCAGTGAAGCGCTCAGGGGTGAAAAACTGTTTTTT	CASSEALRGEKLFF